The 15 T cell receptor beta chains below all came from one sample that was sequenced in a study of blood T cell repertoires in COVID-19. Only in-frame clones appear in the TCRdb table, and some are missing; sequencing was by immunoSEQ multiplex PCR. The sample carries about 200,000 clones, about 80% recorded once. Sequencing was performed on PBMCs or T cells enriched from blood (not recorded which). Receptors originate from a man between 35 and 55 years old who had recovered from COVID-19.

The table lists this clone with a few counts. The chain is built from TRBV7-2 and TRBJ1-3; D remains ambiguous. Trimming took 2 bases from V and 3 from J, leaving 8 bases between them. CDR3 size: 14 residues. Germline CDR1 SGHTA, CDR2 FQGNSA. The CDR3 nucleotides read TGTGCCAGCAGCTTATCCCGCGATGGAAACACCATATATTTT. The encoded protein is CASSLSRDGNTIYF.

J is TRBJ1-1 and V is TRBV12-3 or TRBV12-4, with 9 bases matching TRBD1. There are 13 residues in the CDR3. V lost 4 bases, J lost 10 bases, and 7 bases stayed unmatched. CDR3 protein: CASSSTGGPGAFF. DNA for the CDR3: TGTGCCAGCAGTTCCACAGGGGGCCCCGGAGCTTTCTTT.

This chain joins TRBV4-2 and TRBJ1-2; 8 bases match TRBD1. Germline V lookup: CDR1 LGHNA, CDR2 YNFKEQ. The CDR3 sequence is 16 residues long. Trimming took 3 bases from V and 2 from J; bases not matched to a gene: 8. The CDR3 DNA sequence: TGTGCCAGCAGCCATGAATACAGGACAGGGAACTATGGCTACACCTTC. This sequence encodes CASSHEYRTGNYGYTF.

The chain links TRBV4-2 to TRBJ2-7, with TRBD2 identical over 10 bases. The V and J ends lost 4 bases and 2 bases, in that order; junction bases with no gene match: 11. CDR3 length equals 17 residues. Germline CDR1 reads LGHNA; CDR2 reads YNFKEQ. The CDR3 region is CASSPLFGSGGTYEQYF. The CDR3 DNA follows: TGTGCCAGCAGCCCCCTCTTTGGTAGCGGGGGGACCTACGAGCAGTACTTC.

This chain joins TRBV9 and TRBJ2-7; 7 bases agree with TRBD1. Germline values: CDR1 SGDLS, CDR2 YYNGEE. This CDR3 is 16 amino acids long. V lost 4 bases, J lost 0 bases, and 10 bases stayed unmatched. In DNA, the CDR3 is TGTGCCAGCAGCCCCTCGACAGGGATTATCTCCTACGAGCAGTACTTC. Encoded protein: CASSPSTGIISYEQYF.

There are a few counts of this clone. The chain links TRBV10-3 to TRBJ1-2, with D perhaps TRBD1 (5 bases). The V end was cut by 3 bases, the J end by 10 bases, with 18 bases between. The CDR3 contains 14 residues. Looked up from germline, CDR1 is ENHRY and CDR2 is SYGVKD. Here the CDR3 reads CAISEVGTTGDYTF. The CDR3 coding sequence is TGTGCCATCAGTGAAGTCGGGACTACGGGAGACTACACCTTC.

J is TRBJ1-3 and V is TRBV5-1, with TRBD1 identical over 12 bases. This CDR3 region has 19 residues. J gave up 0 bases and V 4 bases, and 11 bases lay outside the gene matches. The germline gives CDR1 SGHRS, CDR2 YFSETQ. The CDR3 DNA follows: TGCGCCAGCAGCACGGGGACAGGGGGCTCGATGAGCTCTGGAAACACCATATATTTT. Translation: CASSTGTGGSMSSGNTIYF.

The chain is built from TRBV2 and TRBJ2-7, with 8 bases lining up with TRBD1. V was pared by 7 bases and J by 0 bases, with 11 bases of the junction left unmatched. CDR3 length: 16 amino acids. CDR1 SNHLY and CDR2 FYNNEI come from the germline V gene. The CDR3 DNA reads TGTGCCAGCACTACGTGGAGCAGGGGGCTCTCCTACGAGCAGTACTTC. Residues: CASTTWSRGLSYEQYF.

V gene TRBV19 combines with J gene TRBJ2-4; 7 nucleotides match TRBD1. Germline values: CDR1 LNHDA, CDR2 SQIVND (reference sequence). Germline trimming cut 0 bases from V and 8 bases from J; bases unmatched to any gene: 4. The CDR3 runs 14 residues. CDR3 in DNA: TGTGCCAGTAGTATAGATCACAGGGGTGACATTCAGTACTTC. Translated, it gives CASSIDHRGDIQYF.

In the case of this clone: This sequence may be a read error, since a much larger clone differs from it by one base. This chain links TRBV7-9 with TRBJ1-1; TRBD1 matches at 7 bases. The CDR3 contains 14 residues. Germline-derived CDR1 and CDR2 are SEHNR and FQNEAQ (reference sequence). J lost 1 base, V lost 5 bases, and 4 bases had no gene match. CDR3 DNA sequence: TGTGCCAGCAGCCCCGACAGGGCGAACACTGAAGCTTTCTTT. The encoded protein is CASSPDRANTEAFF.

The chain couples TRBV12-3 or TRBV12-4 to TRBJ1-2; D is perhaps TRBD1 (6 bases). Trimming stripped 2 bases from V and 7 bases from J, with 11 bases between. This CDR3 is 13 amino acids long. The CDR3 DNA follows: TGTGCCAGCAGTTTAAGGACAGAAGCTGGCTACACCTTC. This codes for CASSLRTEAGYTF.

The J gene is TRBJ2-3, the V gene TRBV5-4, with TRBD1 as a possible D gene (6 bases). Germline V gene sequence: CDR1 SGHNT, CDR2 YYREEE (reference sequence). This CDR3 region has 15 residues. The V end was cut by 5 bases, the J end by 2 bases, with 15 bases between. CDR3 nucleotides: TGTGCCAGCAGACGGGAACAGGGCATCACAGATACGCAGTATTTT. As protein: CASRREQGITDTQYF.

The chain joins TRBV30 to TRBJ2-1; 10 nucleotides line up with TRBD2. The CDR3 is 14 amino acids. The germline CDR1 and CDR2 sequences are GTSNPN and SVGIG (reference sequence). J was trimmed by 8 bases and V by 4 bases; bases with no gene match: 8. CDR3 sequence (DNA): TGTGCCTGGACCTCTAGCGGGGGTATCTATGAGCAGTTCTTC. Amino acid sequence: CAWTSSGGIYEQFF.

This sequence joins TRBV20-1 and TRBJ1-1, with 9 bases fitting TRBD1. CDR1 is DFQATT and CDR2 is SNEGSKA in the germline V gene (reference sequence). This CDR3 region has 15 residues. The J segment lost 1 base and the V segment lost 3 bases, leaving 6 bases of the junction unmatched. CDR3 protein: CSASPWDRANTEAFF. The CDR3 DNA follows: TGCAGTGCTAGTCCCTGGGACAGGGCGAACACTGAAGCTTTCTTT.

The V and J genes are TRBV5-4 and TRBJ2-5; D may be TRBD2 (5 bases). Trimming cost V 5 bases and J 5 bases, with 13 bases left between them. The germline V gene has CDR1 SGHNT and CDR2 YYREEE (reference sequence). This CDR3 has 13 residues. This chain's CDR3 is CASSSDGVETQYF. For the CDR3, the DNA is TGTGCCAGCAGTTCCGACGGGGTTGAGACCCAGTACTTC.